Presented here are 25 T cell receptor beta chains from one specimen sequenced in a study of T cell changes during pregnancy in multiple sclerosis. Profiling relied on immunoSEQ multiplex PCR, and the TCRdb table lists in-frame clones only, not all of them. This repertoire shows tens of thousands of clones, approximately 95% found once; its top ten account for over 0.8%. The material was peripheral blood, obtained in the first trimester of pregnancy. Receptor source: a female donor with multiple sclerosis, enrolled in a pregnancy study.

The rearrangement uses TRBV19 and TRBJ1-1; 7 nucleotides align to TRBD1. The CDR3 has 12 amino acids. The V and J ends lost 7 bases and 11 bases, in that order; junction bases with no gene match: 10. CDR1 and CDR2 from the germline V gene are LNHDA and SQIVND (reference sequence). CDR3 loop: CASTAGQLPAFF. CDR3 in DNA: TGTGCCAGTACTGCGGGACAGCTCCCTGCTTTCTTT.

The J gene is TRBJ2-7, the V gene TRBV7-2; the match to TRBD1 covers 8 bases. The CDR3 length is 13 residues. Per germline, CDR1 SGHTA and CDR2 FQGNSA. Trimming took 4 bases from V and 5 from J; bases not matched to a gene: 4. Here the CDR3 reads CASSSRTGNEQYF. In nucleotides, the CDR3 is TGTGCCAGCAGCTCTAGGACAGGGAACGAGCAGTACTTC.

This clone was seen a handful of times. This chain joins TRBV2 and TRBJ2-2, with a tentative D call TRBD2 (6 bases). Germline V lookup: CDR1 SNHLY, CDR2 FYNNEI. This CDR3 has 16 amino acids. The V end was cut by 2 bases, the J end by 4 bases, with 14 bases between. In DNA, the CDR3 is TGTGCCAGCAGTGAATTTTCTCCGGGAGCCACCGGGGAGCTGTTTTTT. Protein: CASSEFSPGATGELFF. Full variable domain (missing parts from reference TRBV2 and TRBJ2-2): EPEVTQTPSHQVTQMGQEVILRCVPISNHLYFYWYRQILGQKVEFLVSFYNNEISEKSEIFDDQFSVERPDGSNFTLKIRSTKLEDSAMYFCASSEFSPGATGELFFGEGSRLTVL.

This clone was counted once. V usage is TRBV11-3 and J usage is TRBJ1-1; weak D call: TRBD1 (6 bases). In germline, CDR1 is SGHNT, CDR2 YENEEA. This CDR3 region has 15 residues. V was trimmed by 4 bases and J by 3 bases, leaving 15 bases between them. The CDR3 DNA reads TGTGCCAGCAGCTCTTACAGGGTATCGGACACTGAAGCTTTCTTT. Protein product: CASSSYRVSDTEAFF.

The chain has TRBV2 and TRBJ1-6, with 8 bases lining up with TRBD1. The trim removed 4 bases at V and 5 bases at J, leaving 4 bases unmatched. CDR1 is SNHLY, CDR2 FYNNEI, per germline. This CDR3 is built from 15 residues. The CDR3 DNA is TGTGCCAGCAGTGTGCGGACAGGGAATAATTCACCCCTCCACTTT. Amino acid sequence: CASSVRTGNNSPLHF.

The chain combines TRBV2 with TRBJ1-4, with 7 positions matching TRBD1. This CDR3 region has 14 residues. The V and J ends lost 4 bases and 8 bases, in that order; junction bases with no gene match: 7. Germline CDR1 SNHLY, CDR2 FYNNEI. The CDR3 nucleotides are TGTGCCAGCAGTGTAGGGACAGATTTGGAAAAACTGTTTTTT. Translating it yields CASSVGTDLEKLFF.

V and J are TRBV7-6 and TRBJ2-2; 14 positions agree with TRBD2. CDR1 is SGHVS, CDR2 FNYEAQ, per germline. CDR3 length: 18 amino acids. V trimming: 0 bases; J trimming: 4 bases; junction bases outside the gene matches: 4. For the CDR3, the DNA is TGTGCCAGCAGCTTAGCCGGACTAGCGGGAGGTAGCACCGGGGAGCTGTTTTTT. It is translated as CASSLAGLAGGSTGELFF.

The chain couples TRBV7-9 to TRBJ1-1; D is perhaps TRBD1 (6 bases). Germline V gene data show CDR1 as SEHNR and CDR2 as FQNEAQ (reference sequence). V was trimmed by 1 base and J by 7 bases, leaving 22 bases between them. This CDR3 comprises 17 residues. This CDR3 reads CASSLVSLGRTGIEAFF. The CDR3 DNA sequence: TGTGCCAGCAGCTTAGTATCTTTAGGGAGAACAGGGATTGAAGCTTTCTTT.

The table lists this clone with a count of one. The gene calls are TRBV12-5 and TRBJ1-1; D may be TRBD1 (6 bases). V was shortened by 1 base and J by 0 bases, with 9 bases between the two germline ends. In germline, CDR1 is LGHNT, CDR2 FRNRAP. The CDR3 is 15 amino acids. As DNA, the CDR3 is TGTGCTAGTGGTTTGGAGGACAGCATGAACACTGAAGCTTTCTTT. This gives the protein CASGLEDSMNTEAFF. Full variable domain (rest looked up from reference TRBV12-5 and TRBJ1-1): DARVTQTPRHKVTEMGQEVTMRCQPILGHNTVFWYRQTMMQGLELLAYFRNRAPLDDSGMPKDRFSAEMPDATLATLKIQPSEPRDSAVYFCASGLEDSMNTEAFFGQGTRLTVV.

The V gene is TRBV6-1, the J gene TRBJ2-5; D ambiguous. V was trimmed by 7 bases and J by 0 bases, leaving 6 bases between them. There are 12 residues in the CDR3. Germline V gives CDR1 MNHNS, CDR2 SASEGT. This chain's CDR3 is CASTINQETQYF. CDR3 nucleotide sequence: TGTGCCAGCACTATTAACCAAGAGACCCAGTACTTC.

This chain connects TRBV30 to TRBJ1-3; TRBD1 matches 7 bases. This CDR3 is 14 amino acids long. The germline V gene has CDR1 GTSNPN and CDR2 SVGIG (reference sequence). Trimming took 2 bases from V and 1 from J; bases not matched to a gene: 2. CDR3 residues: CAWSNRGSGNTIYF. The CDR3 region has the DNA TGTGCCTGGAGTAACAGGGGATCTGGAAACACCATATATTTT. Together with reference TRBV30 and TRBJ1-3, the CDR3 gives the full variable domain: SQTIHQWPATLVQPVGSPLSLECTVEGTSNPNLYWYRQAAGRGLQLLFYSVGIGQISSEVPQNLSASRPQDRQFILSSKKLLLSDSGFYLCAWSNRGSGNTIYFGEGSWLTVV.

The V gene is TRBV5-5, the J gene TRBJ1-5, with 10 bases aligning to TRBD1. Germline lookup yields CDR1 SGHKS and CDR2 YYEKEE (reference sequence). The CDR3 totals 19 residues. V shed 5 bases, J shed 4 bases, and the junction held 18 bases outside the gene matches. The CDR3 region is CASSTGGTGAPGQNQPQHF. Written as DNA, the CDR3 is TGTGCCAGCAGTACGGGGGGGACAGGGGCCCCAGGACAAAATCAGCCCCAGCATTTT.

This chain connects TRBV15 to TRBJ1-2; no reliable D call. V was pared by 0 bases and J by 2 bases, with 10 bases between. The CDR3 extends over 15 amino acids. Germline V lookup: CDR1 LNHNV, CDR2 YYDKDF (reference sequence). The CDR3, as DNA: TGTGCCACCAGCAGAGATGGAGTAGAGAACTATGGCTACACCTTC. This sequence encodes CATSRDGVENYGYTF. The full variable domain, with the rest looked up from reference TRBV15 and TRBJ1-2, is DAMVIQNPRYQVTQFGKPVTLSCSQTLNHNVMYWYQQKSSQAPKLLFHYYDKDFNNEADTPDNFQSRRPNTSFCFLDIRSPGLGDTAMYLCATSRDGVENYGYTFGSGTRLTVV.

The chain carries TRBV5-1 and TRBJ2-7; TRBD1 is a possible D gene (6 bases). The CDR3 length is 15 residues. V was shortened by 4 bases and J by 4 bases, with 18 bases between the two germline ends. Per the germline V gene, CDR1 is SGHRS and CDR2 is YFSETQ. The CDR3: CASSPLPGTRYEQYF. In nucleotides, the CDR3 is TGCGCCAGCAGCCCCCTCCCCGGGACACGATACGAGCAGTACTTC.

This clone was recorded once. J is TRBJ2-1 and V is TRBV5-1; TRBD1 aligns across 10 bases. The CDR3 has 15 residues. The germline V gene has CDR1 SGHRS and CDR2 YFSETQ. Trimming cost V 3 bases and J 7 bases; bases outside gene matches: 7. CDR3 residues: CASSYNRQGANEQFF. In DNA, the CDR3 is TGCGCCAGCAGCTACAACCGACAGGGGGCTAATGAGCAGTTCTTC.

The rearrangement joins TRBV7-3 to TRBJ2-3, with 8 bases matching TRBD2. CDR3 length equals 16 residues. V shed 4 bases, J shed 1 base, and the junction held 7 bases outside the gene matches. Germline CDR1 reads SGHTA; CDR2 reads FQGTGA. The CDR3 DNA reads TGTGCCAGCAGCTCCTCGGGTAGCGGGGGCACAGATACGCAGTATTTT. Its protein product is CASSSSGSGGTDTQYF.

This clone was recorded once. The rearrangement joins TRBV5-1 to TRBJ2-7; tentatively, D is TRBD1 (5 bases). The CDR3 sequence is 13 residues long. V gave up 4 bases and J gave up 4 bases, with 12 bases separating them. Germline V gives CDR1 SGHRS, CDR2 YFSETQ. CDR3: CASSLDTFYEQYF. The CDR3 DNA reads TGCGCCAGCAGCCTGGACACATTTTACGAGCAGTACTTC.

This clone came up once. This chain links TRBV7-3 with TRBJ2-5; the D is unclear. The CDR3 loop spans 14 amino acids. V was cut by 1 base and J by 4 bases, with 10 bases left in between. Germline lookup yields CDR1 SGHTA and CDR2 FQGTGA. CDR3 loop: CASSLIPGVETQYF. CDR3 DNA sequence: TGTGCCAGCAGCTTAATACCCGGAGTAGAGACCCAGTACTTC.

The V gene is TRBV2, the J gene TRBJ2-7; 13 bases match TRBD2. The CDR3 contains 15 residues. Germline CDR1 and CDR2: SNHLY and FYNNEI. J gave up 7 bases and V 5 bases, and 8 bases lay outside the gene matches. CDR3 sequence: CASSRLAGGSSEQYF. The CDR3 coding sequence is TGTGCCAGCAGTAGACTAGCGGGGGGTTCTTCGGAGCAGTACTTC.

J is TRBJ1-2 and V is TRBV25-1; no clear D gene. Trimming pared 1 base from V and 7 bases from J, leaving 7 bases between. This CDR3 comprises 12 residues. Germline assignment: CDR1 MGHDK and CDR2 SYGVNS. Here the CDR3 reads CASSEWSSGYTF. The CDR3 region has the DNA TGTGCCAGCAGTGAATGGAGTTCTGGCTACACCTTC.

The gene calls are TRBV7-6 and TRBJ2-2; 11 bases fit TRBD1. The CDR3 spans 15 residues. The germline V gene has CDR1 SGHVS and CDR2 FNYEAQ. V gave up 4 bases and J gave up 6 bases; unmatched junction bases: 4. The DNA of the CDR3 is TGTGCCAGCAGCTCCGGGACAGGGGGATCCGGGGAGCTGTTTTTT. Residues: CASSSGTGGSGELFF.

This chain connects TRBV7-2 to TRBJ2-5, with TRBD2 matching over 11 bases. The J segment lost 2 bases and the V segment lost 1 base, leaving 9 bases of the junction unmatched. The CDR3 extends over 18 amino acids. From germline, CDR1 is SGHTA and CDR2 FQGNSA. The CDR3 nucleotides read TGTGCCAGCAGCTTAGTAGGGGCTAGCGGGGGGCGGCAAGAGACCCAGTACTTC. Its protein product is CASSLVGASGGRQETQYF.

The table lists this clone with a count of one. The CDR3 region has the DNA TGTGCCACCAGCTTTCGTGCCAACGTCCTGACTTTC. Protein product: CATSFRANVLTF. The chain links TRBV15 to TRBJ2-6, with unresolved D. V was shortened by 5 bases and J by 7 bases, with 6 bases between the two germline ends. This CDR3 comprises 12 residues. From germline, CDR1 is LNHNV and CDR2 YYDKDF (reference sequence).

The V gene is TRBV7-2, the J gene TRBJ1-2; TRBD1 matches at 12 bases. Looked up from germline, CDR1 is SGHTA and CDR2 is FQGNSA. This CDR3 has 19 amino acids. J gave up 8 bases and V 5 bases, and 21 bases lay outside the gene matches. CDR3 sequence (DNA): TGTGCCAGCAGCCCTTACGCCGGGACAGGGGGCGCGAAGATGGGAGGCTACACCTTC. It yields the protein CASSPYAGTGGAKMGGYTF.

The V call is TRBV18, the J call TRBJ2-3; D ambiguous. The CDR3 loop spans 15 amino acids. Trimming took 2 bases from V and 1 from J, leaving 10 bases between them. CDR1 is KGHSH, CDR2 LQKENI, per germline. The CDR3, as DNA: TGTGCCAGCTCACCAGCGGTTTTACGCACAGATACGCAGTATTTT. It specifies CASSPAVLRTDTQYF.